A single TCR beta chain is shown here with its context. The specificity of this receptor is unknown. No base quality values were provided; no much bigger clone lies one nucleotide off. This entry belongs to a study of blood T cell repertoires in COVID-19 (dated by TCRdb to about 2020). In the study overall: Collaborator samples came from the United States, Italy and Spain and covered acute and convalescent phases of COVID-19. The prospective study material was composed of cDNA or gDNA derived from T cells, B-cell-depleted T cells, or PBMCs. Deeply sampled blood TCRbeta repertoires from subjects exposed to, actively infected with, or recovered from COVID-19 were included in the dataset. The repertoires were released in a freely available public database intended as a resource for research on the immune response to SARS-CoV-2. The samples were drawn from the first 160 participants of the ongoing ImmuneRACE study and from 1,254 subjects provided by 6 global collaborators. Sample metadata almost always included a de-identified subject ID, COVID-19 status, age in years and sex. HLA class I and class II types, where available, came from metadata supplied by the sample provider rather than from assay-based typing.

TCRbeta CDR3 regions were amplified from genomic DNA using the immunoSEQ Assay, a bias-controlled multiplex PCR. The authors' pipeline ran thus. Nucleated cell counts per sample were estimated from amplification of reference gene primers within the assay. Sequence reads were collapsed and filtered to measure the absolute abundance of every unique TCRbeta CDR3 rearrangement. For each sample, productive Simpson clonality was calculated by taking the square root of Simpson's diversity index across productive rearrangements. The source is immuneACCESS, and TCRdb retained only in-frame sequences with V and J called. Part of the clones is not carried over; for the studies checked, unresolved V genes explain less than half of this, and the remainder is unexplained. The V and J calls and the clone size are those of that table, but D and trimming were determined from the DNA. In all, the sample holds around 370,000 clones, and 85% to 90% of those were seen once. Jointly, the top ten make up 7.3% of the sample.

In Seattle, one collaborating source enrolled patients while the infection was active and tracked those patients longitudinally over the course of disease. Whole blood was collected in K2EDTA tubes by collaborating institutions according to the institutions' own protocols. For TCRbeta analysis, collaborators shipped samples in one of three forms: frozen whole blood, isolated PBMCs, or DNA extracted from either of those sample types. The study at large found these results: The amount of clinical and demographic metadata varied by source and participant and was provided uncurated.

V sheds 1 base and J sheds 0 bases, leaving 11 bases between their ends. The CDR3 contains 16 residues, cysteine and phenylalanine counted. CDR3 DNA only is kept here, 48 bases in frame from base 1. CDR1 is given as SGHDT and CDR2 as YYEEEE, both from the germline V gene. Recombination linked TRBV5-6 to TRBJ1-3; the D region possibly corresponds to TRBD1 (6 bases align). The sequence was obtained from a woman in her sixties or seventies with COVID-19, enrolled during active disease. Sample: peripheral blood. In nucleotides, the sequence is TGTGCCAGCAGCTTGCGTGACAGGAACTCTGGAAACACCATATATTTT. The resulting protein is CASSLRDRNSGNTIYF.